This T cell receptor beta chain was retrieved from a study of cytomegalovirus exposure and HLA in healthy donors. Study outcomes and limitations: A prior analysis recorded that most TCR beta V segments were productive about 90% or about 30% of the time.

Points on this clone: Its antigen is currently unknown. Other DNA sequences in the sample encode the same CDR3.

CDR1 KGHSH and CDR2 LQKENI come from the germline V gene. The V gene lost 3 bases and the J gene lost 3 bases, with 6 bases spanning the gap. This CDR3 spans 12 amino acids. Use of 60 Vbeta and 13 Jbeta primers characterized the PCR. TCRdb's table, derived via immunoSEQ multiplex PCR, lists solely in-frame clones and lacks some. Here the sample spans roughly 220,000 clones, 70% being singletons. Sequenced material: PBMCs. This TCR was sampled from a middle-aged man in good health and CMV-seropositive. The J gene is TRBJ2-7, the V gene TRBV18; TRBD1 is a possible D gene (6 bases). The CDR3 DNA reads TGTGCCAGCTCACCGGACAGCTACGAGCAGTACTTC. Its translation is CASSPDSYEQYF.